One T cell receptor (beta chain) is described in this entry. Its antigen is undetermined. Measured with immunoSEQ multiplex PCR; TCRdb has only the in-frame clones, and not every one. The table includes approximately 350,000 clones, 83% detected once. The sample belongs to a study of Ad26.COV2.S vaccination and SARS-CoV-2 variants. Overall study: Dosing was one shot or two shots 56 days apart. Study-level results: Post-vaccination spike-specific CD8+ and CD4+ T cell responses reportedly had substantial breadth. The study found similar non-spike TCR breadth in vaccine and placebo recipients.

The CDR3 length is 16 residues. Germline V gene lookup returns CDR1 MRHNA and CDR2 SNTAGT. The J segment lost 7 bases and the V segment lost 4 bases, leaving 7 bases of the junction unmatched. The treatment here: some 20 received Ad26.COV2.S at low or high dose, single or two shots; 5 received placebo; per-sample allocation not given. The investigators took samples on day 63 after the first vaccine or placebo injection. Based in Boston, the donor was an adult of 18-55 years. The TCR was taken from a person aged 18-60 years who received the Ad26.COV2.S COVID-19 vaccine or a placebo. The specimen comprised peripheral blood, sampled in a trial of Ad26.COV2.S vaccine versus placebo. The V gene is TRBV6-4, the J gene TRBJ2-1, with 13 bases aligning to TRBD2. The chain's CDR3 is CASSVQPGLAGNEQFF. In nucleotides, the CDR3 is TGTGCCAGCAGTGTCCAACCGGGACTAGCGGGGAATGAGCAGTTCTTC.